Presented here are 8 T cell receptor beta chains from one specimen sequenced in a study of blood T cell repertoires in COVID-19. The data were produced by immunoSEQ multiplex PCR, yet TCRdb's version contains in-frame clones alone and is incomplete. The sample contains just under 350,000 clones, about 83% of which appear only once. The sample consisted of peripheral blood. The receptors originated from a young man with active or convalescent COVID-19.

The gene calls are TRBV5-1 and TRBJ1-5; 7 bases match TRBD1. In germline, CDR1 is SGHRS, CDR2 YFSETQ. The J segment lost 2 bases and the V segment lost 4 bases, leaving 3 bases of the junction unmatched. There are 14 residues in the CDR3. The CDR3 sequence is CASSLGQRNQPQHF. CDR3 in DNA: TGCGCCAGCAGCCTGGGACAGCGCAATCAGCCCCAGCATTTT. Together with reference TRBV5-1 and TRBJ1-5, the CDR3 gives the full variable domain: KAGVTQTPRYLIKTRGQQVTLSCSPISGHRSVSWYQQTPGQGLQFLFEYFSETQRNKGNFPGRFSGRQFSNSRSEMNVSTLELGDSALYLCASSLGQRNQPQHFGDGTRLSIL.

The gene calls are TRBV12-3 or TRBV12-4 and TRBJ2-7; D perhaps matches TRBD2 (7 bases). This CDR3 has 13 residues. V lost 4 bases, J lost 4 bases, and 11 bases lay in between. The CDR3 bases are TGTGCCAGCAGTTGGGGGAGGGGGTACGAGCAGTACTTC. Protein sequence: CASSWGRGYEQYF.

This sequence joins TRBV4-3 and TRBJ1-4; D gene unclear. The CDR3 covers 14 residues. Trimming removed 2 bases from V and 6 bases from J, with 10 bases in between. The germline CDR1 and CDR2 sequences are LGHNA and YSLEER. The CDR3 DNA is TGCGCCAGCAGCCAAAGACGGGAGCATGAAAAACTGTTTTTT. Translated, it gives CASSQRREHEKLFF.

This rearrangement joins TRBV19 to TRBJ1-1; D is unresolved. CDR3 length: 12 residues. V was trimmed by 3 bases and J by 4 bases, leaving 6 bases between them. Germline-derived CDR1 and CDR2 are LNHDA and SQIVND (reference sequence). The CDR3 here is CASSISLTEAFF. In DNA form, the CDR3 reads TGTGCCAGTAGTATTTCTCTCACTGAAGCTTTCTTT. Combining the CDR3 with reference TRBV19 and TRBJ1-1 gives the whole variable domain DGGITQSPKYLFRKEGQNVTLSCEQNLNHDAMYWYRQDPGQGLRLIYYSQIVNDFQKGDIAEGYSVSREKKESFPLTVTSAQKNPTAFYLCASSISLTEAFFGQGTRLTVV.

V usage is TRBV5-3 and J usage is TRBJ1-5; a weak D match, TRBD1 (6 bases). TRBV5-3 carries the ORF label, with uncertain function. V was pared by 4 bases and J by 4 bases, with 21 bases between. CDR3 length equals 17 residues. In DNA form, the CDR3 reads TGTGCCAGAAGCCTTTGCGGAGGGAGGGGGTGGAATCAGCCCCAGCATTTT. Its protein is CARSLCGGRGWNQPQHF.

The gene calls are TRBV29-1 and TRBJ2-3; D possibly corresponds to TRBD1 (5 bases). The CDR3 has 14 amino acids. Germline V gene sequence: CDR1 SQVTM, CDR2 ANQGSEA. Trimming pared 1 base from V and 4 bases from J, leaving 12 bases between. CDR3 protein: CSVEGQGQADTQYF. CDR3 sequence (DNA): TGCAGCGTTGAAGGTCAGGGTCAGGCAGATACGCAGTATTTT.

The CDR3 here is CASRNRGSNQPQHF. DNA for the CDR3: TGTGCCAGCAGGAACAGGGGTAGCAATCAGCCCCAGCATTTT. V is TRBV9 and J is TRBJ1-5; 7 bases are a match to TRBD1. V trimming: 5 bases; J trimming: 0 bases; junction bases outside the gene matches: 2. Germline V gene data show CDR1 as SGDLS and CDR2 as YYNGEE. CDR3 length: 14 residues.

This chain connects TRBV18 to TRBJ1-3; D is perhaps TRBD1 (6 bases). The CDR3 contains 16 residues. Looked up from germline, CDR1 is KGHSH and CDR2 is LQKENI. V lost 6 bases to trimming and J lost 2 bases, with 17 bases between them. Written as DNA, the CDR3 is TGTGCCAGCTCGCGCCCGGGACAAAGGGCTGGAAACACCATATATTTT. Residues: CASSRPGQRAGNTIYF.